The 2 T cell receptor beta chains below come from one sample, sequenced in a study of cytomegalovirus exposure and HLA in healthy donors. Data came from immunoSEQ multiplex PCR; TCRdb stores just in-frame clones and leaves some out. The sample contains some 150,000 clones, roughly 86% of which appear only once. Sequenced material: PBMCs. All receptors come from a man aged 18 to 35 in good health and CMV-seropositive.

Only a few counts were recorded for this clone. The chain combines TRBV7-9 with TRBJ2-7; 10 bases line up with TRBD1. The trim removed 5 bases at V and 3 bases at J, leaving 4 bases unmatched. The CDR3 contains 14 residues. CDR1 and CDR2 (germline): SEHNR, FQNEAQ (reference sequence). CDR3 loop: CASSLGDRGYEQYF. The CDR3 nucleotides read TGTGCCAGCAGCCTCGGGGACAGGGGCTACGAGCAGTACTTC.

The rearrangement uses TRBV19 and TRBJ1-2, with a weak D call TRBD1 (6 bases). The CDR3 runs to 15 residues. Germline V gene sequence: CDR1 LNHDA, CDR2 SQIVND (reference sequence). Trimming shortened V by 4 bases and J by 4 bases, and 16 bases separated the two germline ends. The CDR3 DNA reads as TGTGCCAGTAGTACCGGACAGCCTCCCCCCTATGGCTACACCTTC. Encoded protein: CASSTGQPPPYGYTF. Full variable domain (rest looked up from reference TRBV19 and TRBJ1-2): DGGITQSPKYLFRKEGQNVTLSCEQNLNHDAMYWYRQDPGQGLRLIYYSQIVNDFQKGDIAEGYSVSREKKESFPLTVTSAQKNPTAFYLCASSTGQPPPYGYTFGSGTRLTVV.